The T cell receptor beta chain under discussion was sequenced for a study of control samples from healthy donors and cancer patients. This clone was detected once. The CDR3 is 14 residues long. The V end was cut by 0 bases, the J end by 2 bases, with 7 bases between. The germline CDR1 and CDR2 sequences are MNHEY and SMNVEV (reference sequence). Data came from immunoSEQ multiplex PCR; TCRdb stores just in-frame clones and leaves some out. The repertoire holds under 150,000 clones, with more than 75% as singletons. This chain joins TRBV27 and TRBJ1-1, with D possibly being TRBD1 (5 bases). This receptor was taken from a woman in her 70s in good health. The sample taken for sequencing was blood. The CDR3 region is CASSLSRGNTEAFF. CDR3 coding DNA: TGTGCCAGCAGTTTATCGAGGGGAAACACTGAAGCTTTCTTT.